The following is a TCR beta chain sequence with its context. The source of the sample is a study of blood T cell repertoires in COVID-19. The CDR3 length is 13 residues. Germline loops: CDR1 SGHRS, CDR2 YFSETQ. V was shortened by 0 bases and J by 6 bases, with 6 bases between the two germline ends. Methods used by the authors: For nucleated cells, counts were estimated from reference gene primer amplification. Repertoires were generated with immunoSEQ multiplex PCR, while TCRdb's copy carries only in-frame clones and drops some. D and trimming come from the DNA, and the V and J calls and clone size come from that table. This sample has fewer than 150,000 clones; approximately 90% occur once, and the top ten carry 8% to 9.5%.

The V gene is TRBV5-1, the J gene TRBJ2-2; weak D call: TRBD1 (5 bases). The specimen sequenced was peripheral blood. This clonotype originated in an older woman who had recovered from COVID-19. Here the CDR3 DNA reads TGCGCCAGCAGCTTGGAGGGGCCCGGGGAGCTGTTTTTT. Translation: CASSLEGPGELFF. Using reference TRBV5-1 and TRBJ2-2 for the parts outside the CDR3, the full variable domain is KAGVTQTPRYLIKTRGQQVTLSCSPISGHRSVSWYQQTPGQGLQFLFEYFSETQRNKGNFPGRFSGRQFSNSRSEMNVSTLELGDSALYLCASSLEGPGELFFGEGSRLTVL.